A single sample is the source of the 16 T cell receptor beta chains below, sequenced in a study of identical twins. TCRdb itself ran the 5' RACE reads through MiXCR, one entry per CDR3 protein. The sample shows under 900,000 distinct CDR3 sequences, 15% to 20% of them seen only once. These data were likewise used in another study, on T cells expressing NK-cell markers.

Sequences were obtained from PBMCs. These receptors were obtained from a woman younger than 35 in good health.

This clonotype has only a few counts. At one end, the junction sequence differs from germline, possibly due to a read error. The rearrangement joins TRBV6-5 to TRBJ2-5; D gene uncertain. This CDR3 has 10 amino acids. Germline CDR1 is MNHEY and CDR2 is SVGAGI. CDR3 in DNA: TGTGCCAGCGGGCAAGGGACCCAGTACTTC. Translation gives CASGQGTQYF.

The chain combines TRBV9 with TRBJ2-7; D call uncertain. The CDR3 has 12 amino acids. V was pared by 0 bases and J by 7 bases, with 8 bases between. Per the germline V gene, CDR1 is SGDLS and CDR2 is YYNGEE. The CDR3, as DNA: TGTGCCAGCAGCGTAGACGGCGGAGAGCAGTACTTC. As protein: CASSVDGGEQYF.

The rearrangement uses TRBV5-1 and TRBJ2-1; D not certain. The germline CDR1 and CDR2 sequences are SGHRS and YFSETQ. Trimming cost V 3 bases and J 12 bases, with 19 bases left between them. The CDR3 has 14 amino acids. The CDR3 coding sequence is TGCGCCAGCAGCTCCTCTCTCCTAGGTCCGGGGCAGTTCTTC. This translates into CASSSSLLGPGQFF.

The chain carries TRBV12-3 or TRBV12-4 and TRBJ2-2; D not certain. Trimming took 2 bases from V and 7 from J, leaving 8 bases between them. This CDR3 region has 13 residues. This chain's CDR3 is CASSLTKNGELFF. In nucleotides, the CDR3 is TGTGCCAGCAGTTTAACAAAGAACGGGGAGCTGTTTTTT.

The chain is built from TRBV20-1 and TRBJ2-1, with a possible D match to TRBD1 (6 bases). Looked up from germline, CDR1 is DFQATT and CDR2 is SNEGSKA (reference sequence). Trimming removed 1 base at V and 10 bases at J, with 14 bases between. The CDR3 covers 13 residues. The CDR3 loop is CSARGPIQGEQFF. CDR3 in DNA: TGCAGTGCTAGAGGACCGATACAGGGAGAGCAGTTCTTC.

This sequence joins TRBV7-3 and TRBJ2-5, with D tentatively TRBD1 or TRBD2 (5 bases each). The CDR3 has 15 amino acids. Germline-derived CDR1 and CDR2 are SGHTA and FQGTGA. Trimming removed 2 bases at V and 1 base at J, with 11 bases between. The CDR3 DNA reads as TGTGCCAGCAGCTTAGCTGTGGGACCCCAAGAGACCCAGTACTTC. The encoded protein is CASSLAVGPQETQYF.

This clonotype has a handful of counts. The V call is TRBV9, the J call TRBJ1-2; no clear D. The CDR3 contains 14 residues. The germline V gene encodes CDR1 SGDLS and CDR2 YYNGEE. V dropped 4 bases and J dropped 8 bases, with 18 bases sitting between them. In DNA form, the CDR3 reads TGTGCCAGCAGCCCTCCTCTTGCAAGTGAAGGCTACACCTTC. Protein sequence: CASSPPLASEGYTF.

The sample holds a few counts of this clonotype. V usage is TRBV12-3 or TRBV12-4 and J usage is TRBJ2-2; D unclear. The length of the CDR3 is 14 residues. The V end lost 6 bases, the J end lost 5 bases, and 13 bases lay between the germline ends. Written as DNA, the CDR3 is TGTGCCAGCAGAAAGCAATCAACGACCGGGGAGCTGTTTTTT. This translates into CASRKQSTTGELFF.

This clonotype was recorded a few times. The rearrangement joins TRBV3-1 to TRBJ2-6; 9 bases line up with TRBD1. The CDR3 has 15 amino acids. Germline CDR1 LGHDT, CDR2 YNNKEL (reference sequence). V lost 8 bases, J lost 2 bases, and 4 bases stayed unmatched. The CDR3 sequence: CASGDRAAGANVLTF. The CDR3 DNA reads TGTGCCAGCGGGGACAGGGCAGCTGGGGCCAACGTCCTGACTTTC.

This clonotype was seen ten or more times. The chain links TRBV25-1 to TRBJ2-7, with 11 bases matching TRBD2. The CDR3 loop spans 17 amino acids. Germline CDR1 MGHDK, CDR2 SYGVNS. The trim removed 3 bases at V and 3 bases at J, leaving 10 bases unmatched. CDR3 in DNA: TGTGCCAGCAGTGATTCGCCGGGGACTAGCGGTAGCTACGAGCAGTACTTC. This sequence encodes CASSDSPGTSGSYEQYF.

This clonotype was picked up a small number of times. The rearrangement uses TRBV3-1 and TRBJ2-2; 9 nucleotides agree with TRBD1. Germline-derived CDR1 and CDR2 are LGHDT and YNNKEL (reference sequence). Trimming at V came to 4 bases and at J to 3 bases, leaving 6 bases not matched to a gene. This CDR3 spans 16 amino acids. CDR3 coding DNA: TGTGCCAGCAGCCCGGTGGACAGGGGCCACACCGGGGAGCTGTTTTTT. Its protein is CASSPVDRGHTGELFF.

A remark on this clonotype: A much bigger clone sits one base away, suggesting this may be a read error. The chain couples TRBV9 to TRBJ2-1; possibly TRBD1 or TRBD2 for D (5 bases each). From germline, CDR1 is SGDLS and CDR2 YYNGEE. The CDR3 has 13 residues. V was cut by 7 bases and J by 2 bases, with 10 bases left in between. The CDR3 here is CASGGTTYNEQFF. CDR3 sequence (DNA): TGTGCCAGCGGTGGGACCACCTACAATGAGCAGTTCTTC.

This clonotype showed up just a few times. This chain links TRBV7-2 with TRBJ2-3; D gene uncertain. The V gene's germline CDR1 is SGHTA and CDR2 FQGNSA. The CDR3 runs to 13 residues. V was clipped by 5 bases and J by 4 bases, with 10 bases between them. CDR3 coding DNA: TGTGCCAGCAGCCCTAGGGTAGCAGATACGCAGTATTTT. This sequence encodes CASSPRVADTQYF.

This chain uses TRBV9 with TRBJ2-1, with D hard to call. V was cut by 5 bases and J by 8 bases, with 11 bases left in between. The CDR3 runs to 12 residues. The germline V gene encodes CDR1 SGDLS and CDR2 YYNGEE. The CDR3 coding sequence is TGTGCCAGCAGTCAGGACCGGTATGAGCAGTTCTTC. Translated: CASSQDRYEQFF. The whole variable domain, remainder taken from reference TRBV9 and TRBJ2-1, is DSGVTQTPKHLITATGQRVTLRCSPRSGDLSVYWYQQSLDQGLQFLIQYYNGEERAKGNILERFSAQQFPDLHSELNLSSLELGDSALYFCASSQDRYEQFFGPGTRLTVL.

This clonotype was observed a handful of times. The gene calls are TRBV7-3 and TRBJ1-1; possible D gene TRBD1, 6 bases. V shed 5 bases and J shed 1 base, with 11 bases lying between them. The CDR3 is made up of 14 amino acids. Germline assignment: CDR1 SGHTA and CDR2 FQGTGA. The CDR3 here is CASSAGHPNTEAFF. The CDR3 DNA reads TGTGCCAGCAGCGCGGGACACCCGAACACTGAAGCTTTCTTT.

The V call is TRBV11-2, the J call TRBJ1-4; tentative D call: TRBD1 (6 bases). The CDR3 has 15 amino acids. V was pared by 6 bases and J by 3 bases, with 14 bases between. Germline-derived CDR1 and CDR2 are SGHAT and FQNNGV. CDR3 DNA: TGTGCCAGCAGGATACAGGGTTATCCTAATGAAAAACTGTTTTTT. Its protein product is CASRIQGYPNEKLFF.